The T cell receptor (beta chain) described here comes from a study of T cell clonality in common variable immunodeficiency. Overall study results and limits: Shared TCRbeta clones were fewer between CVID subjects than controls. Fewer deletions and N-nucleotide insertions were reportedly seen in common variable immunodeficiency TCR beta sequences.

Heparinized whole blood, 5 to 8 ml, came from each donor. This clone has ten or more counts. As yet, its antigen is unknown. The CDR3 goes on 3 residues after the read ends, and that part is filled in from the germline J gene. Sequencing input was equivalent genomic DNA from CVID and controls. The method was immunoSEQ multiplex PCR; TCRdb's version includes in-frame clones alone and lacks a portion of them. The sample was found to contain fewer than 65,000 clones, and every one recurs. V dropped 2 bases and J dropped 5 bases, with 9 bases sitting between them. Germline V CDR1 and CDR2: SEHNR, FQNEAQ (reference sequence). The CDR3 covers 13 residues.

The sample consisted of peripheral blood mononuclear cells. This chain uses TRBV7-9 with TRBJ1-1, with D unclear. This TCR derives from a person aged 18 to 70 in good health. The CDR3 bases that were read are TGTGCCAGCAGCTTACCGGCCGGGACTGAA. Amino acids: CASSLPAGTE. The full-length CDR3 reads as CASSLPAGTEAFF.